Following are 27 T cell receptor beta chains from one sample sequenced in a study of T-cell memory formation after mild COVID-19 (dated by TCRdb to the early 2020s). Receptor amplification or capture employed 5' RACE. The sequencer was an Illumina NovaSeq 6000. Clones were called with MiXCR by TCRdb after fastp trimmed the public reads at Q25, and only in-frame beta chains were retained. Records with the same CDR3 protein are collapsed into one entry carrying the most frequent genes and DNA. The table for this sample lists about 470,000 distinct CDR3 sequences; 18% of them were counted only once. Approximately 13% of the sample belongs to the ten largest clones. Sequencing was done on a sample of PBMCs or a T cell subset sorted from them (not recorded which). The receptors here all came from an adult woman who had mild COVID-19 (a few samples of this study predate the infection). The sample titles of this study are shuffled in the database, so cell type and time point are left out; the donor was told from shared clones.

There are a few counts of this clonotype. The V and J genes are TRBV19 and TRBJ1-1; no clear D gene. Trimming removed 3 bases at V and 0 bases at J, with 11 bases between. This CDR3 is 15 amino acids long. Germline CDR1 reads LNHDA; CDR2 reads SQIVND (reference sequence). The CDR3 spells CASSIIPTLNTEAFF. As DNA, the CDR3 is TGTGCCAGTAGTATCATACCGACTCTGAACACTGAAGCTTTCTTT.

The sample holds a few counts of this clonotype. The J gene is TRBJ2-5, the V gene TRBV4-3, with 10 bases fitting TRBD2. The V segment lost 0 bases and the J segment 4 bases; nucleotides outside the gene matches: 2. The germline V gene has CDR1 LGHNA and CDR2 YSLEER. This CDR3 contains 15 residues. Here the CDR3 DNA reads TGCGCCAGCAGCCAAGATGTAGCGGGGGGAGAGACCCAGTACTTC. This encodes CASSQDVAGGETQYF.

The genes are TRBV12-3 or TRBV12-4 and TRBJ1-1; D remains ambiguous. The CDR3 runs 12 residues. V lost 3 bases and J lost 10, with 12 bases in between. The CDR3 spells CASSLSAGRAFF. The CDR3 DNA is TGTGCCAGCAGTTTGAGCGCAGGTCGAGCTTTCTTT.

V and J are TRBV5-1 and TRBJ2-7, with D perhaps matching TRBD1 (5 bases). The CDR3 runs 15 residues. Trimming pared 0 bases from V and 2 bases from J, leaving 12 bases between. Germline assignment: CDR1 SGHRS and CDR2 YFSETQ. The CDR3 DNA reads TGCGCCAGCAGCTTGGCCACGGCAGGGACCTACGAGCAGTACTTC. Its protein product is CASSLATAGTYEQYF.

This clonotype was found a few times. V usage is TRBV5-1 and J usage is TRBJ1-4; a weak D match, TRBD1 (5 bases). V was shortened by 0 bases and J by 2 bases, with 11 bases between the two germline ends. Germline CDR1 and CDR2: SGHRS and YFSETQ. This CDR3 is 16 amino acids long. The CDR3 DNA follows: TGCGCCAGCAGCTTGGATAGGGGAGGCACTAATGAAAAACTGTTTTTT. Translation gives CASSLDRGGTNEKLFF.

The rearrangement links TRBV24-1 to TRBJ2-1; 13 nucleotides agree with TRBD2. CDR1 KGHDR and CDR2 SFDVKD come from the germline V gene. After removal of 6 bases from V and 2 bases from J, the junction contained 15 bases not matched to a gene. The CDR3 sequence is 20 residues long. Written as DNA, the CDR3 is TGTGCCACCAGTACTACGGGACAGGGGACTAGCGGGACCGCCTACAATGAGCAGTTCTTC. It translates to CATSTTGQGTSGTAYNEQFF.

This chain connects TRBV29-1 to TRBJ2-3; tentatively, D is TRBD1 (6 bases). The CDR3 consists of 17 residues. Trimming removed 8 bases at V and 2 bases at J, with 26 bases between. Germline V gene data show CDR1 as SQVTM and CDR2 as ANQGSEA. The CDR3 nucleotides are TGCAGCTTCGATGGAGTTTTGTCAGGGGACGACACAGATACGCAGTATTTT. Encoded protein: CSFDGVLSGDDTDTQYF.

J is TRBJ1-1 and V is TRBV19; 7 bases agree with TRBD1. Germline lookup yields CDR1 LNHDA and CDR2 SQIVND (reference sequence). Trimming removed 5 bases from V and 5 bases from J; junction bases left unmatched: 5. The CDR3 extends over 13 amino acids. CDR3 nucleotide sequence: TGTGCCAGTAGTCTGGGACAGATGACTGAAGCTTTCTTT. Encoded protein: CASSLGQMTEAFF.

In its sample, this clonotype was seen a few times. In nucleotides, the CDR3 is TGTGCCAGCAGCCAGACCGGGACAGCGGTTTTACCCCTCCACTTT. Amino acids: CASSQTGTAVLPLHF. V is TRBV13 and J is TRBJ1-6; 7 bases match TRBD1. The junction had 13 bases not matched to a gene; V was cut back by 5 bases and J by 12 bases. Per the germline V gene, CDR1 is PRHDT and CDR2 is FYEKMQ (reference sequence). CDR3 size: 15 residues.

This clonotype turned up a few times. The rearrangement uses TRBV2 and TRBJ2-5; TRBD2 agrees at 8 bases. CDR3 length: 16 amino acids. Germline CDR1 reads SNHLY; CDR2 reads FYNNEI. V gave up 4 bases and J gave up 1 base; unmatched junction bases: 8. This chain's CDR3 is CASSVRASGPQETQYF. The CDR3 nucleotides are TGTGCCAGCAGTGTACGGGCTAGCGGGCCCCAAGAGACCCAGTACTTC.

The sample holds many counts of this clonotype. The V call is TRBV27, the J call TRBJ2-1; D unresolved. Germline V gene data show CDR1 as MNHEY and CDR2 as SMNVEV (reference sequence). This CDR3 has 11 residues. Trimming took off 6 bases at V and 4 bases at J, with 4 bases between the two ends. The DNA for the CDR3 is TGTGCCAGCAGGCGATACAATGAGCAGTTCTTC. This encodes CASRRYNEQFF.

The rearrangement uses TRBV5-1 and TRBJ1-2; D unresolved. There are 15 residues in the CDR3. Germline V lookup: CDR1 SGHRS, CDR2 YFSETQ. Between the trimmed V and J ends, which lost 1 base and 4 bases, there was a span of 14 bases. The CDR3 DNA follows: TGCGCCAGCAGCTTGTCGGGAAGCCGAGGCTATGGCTACACCTTC. Its protein product is CASSLSGSRGYGYTF.

This clonotype was seen a handful of times. The chain uses TRBV7-9 and TRBJ1-1, with a tentative D call TRBD1 (6 bases). The V end lost 4 bases, the J end lost 4 bases, and 16 bases lay between the germline ends. Per the germline V gene, CDR1 is SEHNR and CDR2 is FQNEAQ (reference sequence). This CDR3 is built from 15 residues. The CDR3 loop reads CASSYGGGLGTEAFF. CDR3 sequence (DNA): TGTGCCAGCAGCTACGGGGGGGGGCTGGGCACTGAAGCTTTCTTT.

In this sample, this clonotype turned up once. A much larger clone differs by one base, so this may be a read error. The chain employs TRBV5-1 and TRBJ1-2; 8 nucleotides match TRBD1. V gave up 3 bases and J gave up 4 bases; unmatched junction bases: 2. The germline gives CDR1 SGHRS, CDR2 YFSETQ. CDR3 length: 13 amino acids. CDR3: CASSSTGVYGYTF. DNA for the CDR3: TGCGCCAGCAGCTCGACAGGGGTCTATGGCTACACCTTC.

The rearrangement uses TRBV4-1 and TRBJ1-1, with D perhaps TRBD1 (6 bases). The CDR3 consists of 13 residues. V was clipped by 10 bases and J by 5 bases, with 17 bases between them. CDR1 is MGHRA, CDR2 YSYEKL, per germline. CDR3 region: CATQGFSKTEAFF. The CDR3 nucleotides read TGCGCCACCCAGGGGTTTAGTAAGACTGAAGCTTTCTTT.

The sample holds a few counts of this clonotype. This chain joins TRBV29-1 and TRBJ1-5; no reliable D call. V was shortened by 4 bases and J by 3 bases, with 10 bases between the two germline ends. The germline gives CDR1 SQVTM, CDR2 ANQGSEA. The CDR3 length is 13 residues. The CDR3 nucleotides read TGCAGCGTTGTTTTTCAGAACAATCAGCCCCAGCATTTT. Translation: CSVVFQNNQPQHF. Full variable domain (rest looked up from reference TRBV29-1 and TRBJ1-5): SAVISQKPSRDICQRGTSLTIQCQVDSQVTMMFWYRQQPGQSLTLIATANQGSEATYESGFVIDKFPISRPNLTFSTLTVSNMSPEDSSIYLCSVVFQNNQPQHFGDGTRLSIL.

The chain recombines TRBV28 with TRBJ2-5; 7 bases align to TRBD1. From germline, CDR1 is MDHEN and CDR2 SYDVKM. The V gene end was trimmed by 2 bases and the J gene end by 5 bases; junction bases not matched to a gene: 11. This CDR3 spans 16 amino acids. CDR3 loop: CASSLLGGGYSETQYF. The CDR3 nucleotides read TGTGCCAGCAGTTTACTAGGGGGCGGCTATTCGGAGACCCAGTACTTC.

This clonotype was observed a handful of times. This rearrangement joins TRBV27 to TRBJ1-5; D is unclear. Trimming left V 5 bases short and J 7 bases short, with 12 bases between. This CDR3 is 13 amino acids long. Per the germline V gene, CDR1 is MNHEY and CDR2 is SMNVEV (reference sequence). CDR3 coding DNA: TGTGCCAGCAGTGTGGTTGCGGGCCAGCCCCAGCATTTT. Encoded protein: CASSVVAGQPQHF.

The rearrangement joins TRBV30 to TRBJ2-3, with TRBD2 matching over 12 bases. V was clipped by 4 bases and J by 6 bases; unmatched bases: 5. The CDR3 spans 14 residues. Germline V gene lookup returns CDR1 GTSNPN and CDR2 SVGIG (reference sequence). The CDR3 here is CAWTLAGGSDTQYF. The DNA of the CDR3 is TGTGCCTGGACCCTAGCGGGAGGGTCTGATACGCAGTATTTT.

In its sample, this clonotype was seen many times. The chain links TRBV6-4 to TRBJ1-2; tentative D call: TRBD1 (5 bases). Deletions cut 10 bases from V and 4 bases from J, with 16 bases between. The V gene's germline CDR1 is MRHNA and CDR2 SNTAGT. The CDR3 is made up of 13 amino acids. The CDR3 sequence: CATRQPGGYGYTF. The CDR3 DNA is TGTGCCACCCGACAGCCCGGCGGCTATGGCTACACCTTC.

The chain couples TRBV4-1 to TRBJ2-7; D may correspond to TRBD1 or TRBD2 (5 bases each). The CDR3 spans 15 residues. Germline assignment: CDR1 MGHRA and CDR2 YSYEKL. Trimming removed 3 bases at V and 6 bases at J, with 18 bases between. CDR3 residues: CASSHPRGTRGEQYF. Here the CDR3 DNA reads TGCGCCAGCAGCCATCCGCGAGGGACCCGCGGCGAGCAGTACTTC.

The sample holds a few counts of this clonotype. The chain combines TRBV7-8 with TRBJ2-5; TRBD2 aligns across 12 bases. Trimming removed 6 bases from V and 1 base from J; junction bases left unmatched: 9. Germline V gene data show CDR1 as SGHVS and CDR2 as FQNEAQ. The CDR3 loop spans 17 amino acids. The CDR3 here is CASRFGLAGGLQETQYF. CDR3 bases: TGTGCCAGCAGGTTTGGGCTAGCGGGGGGGCTCCAAGAGACCCAGTACTTC.

This clonotype was recorded a few times. In DNA form, the CDR3 reads TGTGCCAGCAGCTTATCACGAACGCGGGCGACAGGGACGGAAAGAAGGGGAGGCTACACCTTC. It codes for CASSLSRTRATGTERRGGYTF. The chain joins TRBV7-6 to TRBJ1-2, with 7 bases lining up with TRBD1. There are 21 residues in the CDR3. V lost 2 bases to trimming and J lost 8 bases; unmatched junction nucleotides: 29. Looked up from germline, CDR1 is SGHVS and CDR2 is FNYEAQ.

The V gene is TRBV29-1, the J gene TRBJ1-1, with 11 bases lining up with TRBD1. V gave up 7 bases and J gave up 7 bases; unmatched junction bases: 11. The germline V gene encodes CDR1 SQVTM and CDR2 ANQGSEA. The CDR3 is 14 amino acids. CDR3 coding DNA: TGCAGCGGCGCCCCGGCGGGACAGGGGGGTGAAGCTTTCTTT. Translating it yields CSGAPAGQGGEAFF.

This clonotype was seen a handful of times. The chain carries TRBV7-3 and TRBJ2-1; 8 bases agree with TRBD2. The CDR3 spans 16 residues. CDR1 and CDR2 from the germline V gene are SGHTA and FQGTGA. J lost 3 bases, V lost 1 base, and 5 bases had no gene match. The CDR3 bases are TGTGCCAGCAGCTTAAATTTAGCGGGACGCTACAATGAGCAGTTCTTC. Translation gives CASSLNLAGRYNEQFF. Supplemented by reference TRBV7-3 and TRBJ2-1, the full variable domain reads GAGVSQTPSNKVTEKGKYVELRCDPISGHTALYWYRQSLGQGPEFLIYFQGTGAADDSGLPNDRFFAVRPEGSVSTLKIQRTERGDSAVYLCASSLNLAGRYNEQFFGPGTRLTVL.

The gene calls are TRBV20-1 and TRBJ2-1; D gene ambiguous. Germline assignment: CDR1 DFQATT and CDR2 SNEGSKA (reference sequence). The CDR3 covers 14 residues. Trimming shortened V by 1 base and J by 7 bases, and 14 bases separated the two germline ends. Written as DNA, the CDR3 is TGCAGTGCTAGAGTGTGGTCAGCTGGAAATGAGCAGTTCTTC. Protein sequence: CSARVWSAGNEQFF.

This clonotype came up a few times. The chain couples TRBV12-3 or TRBV12-4 to TRBJ1-2; no reliable D call. V was pared by 6 bases and J by 4 bases, with 12 bases between. The CDR3 runs to 13 residues. CDR3 region: CASSSNPFYGYTF. The CDR3 bases are TGTGCCAGCAGCTCAAACCCATTCTATGGCTACACCTTC.